Presented here are 29 T cell receptor beta chains from one specimen sequenced in a study of blood T cell repertoires in COVID-19. TCRdb's table, derived via immunoSEQ multiplex PCR, lists solely in-frame clones and lacks some. The sample has some 270,000 clones; approximately 86% are singletons. Sequenced material: peripheral blood. Receptors originate from a woman aged 55-69 years who had recovered from COVID-19.

The rearrangement links TRBV4-3 to TRBJ1-5; D is possibly TRBD1 (6 bases). V lost 1 base to trimming and J lost 2 bases, with 9 bases between them. Germline lookup yields CDR1 LGHNA and CDR2 YSLEER. The CDR3 has 15 amino acids. The CDR3 loop is CASSQGGQRNQPQHF. Written as DNA, the CDR3 is TGCGCCAGCAGCCAAGGAGGACAGCGCAATCAGCCCCAGCATTTT.

This clone was detected only a few times. The V call is TRBV9, the J call TRBJ2-2; TRBD2 might be the D (7 bases). V lost 0 bases to trimming and J lost 1 base, with 10 bases between them. The CDR3 has 16 residues. The V gene's germline CDR1 is SGDLS and CDR2 YYNGEE. CDR3 sequence reads: CASSVAGGQNTGELFF. In DNA, the CDR3 is TGTGCCAGCAGCGTAGCCGGGGGGCAGAACACCGGGGAGCTGTTTTTT.

The chain has TRBV18 and TRBJ1-2; D is perhaps TRBD1 (5 bases). CDR1 is KGHSH and CDR2 is LQKENI in the germline V gene. With 5 bases removed from V and 8 bases from J, the gap between germline ends came to 12 bases. This CDR3 comprises 12 residues. This CDR3 is CASSSDRGGYTF. Written as DNA, the CDR3 is TGTGCCAGCTCAAGCGACAGAGGCGGCTACACCTTC.

This chain joins TRBV19 and TRBJ2-4; TRBD1 might be the D (5 bases). The V gene's germline CDR1 is LNHDA and CDR2 SQIVND (reference sequence). Trimming pared 4 bases from V and 5 bases from J, leaving 12 bases between. The CDR3 sequence is 14 residues long. CDR3 nucleotide sequence: TGTGCCAGTAGTACAGGGTGGGATCAAAACATTCAGTACTTC. It yields the protein CASSTGWDQNIQYF.

This clone has a handful of counts. A read error may produce the germline difference seen at one junction end. V usage is TRBV7-9 and J usage is TRBJ1-1, with D perhaps TRBD1 (5 bases). Germline CDR1 reads SEHNR; CDR2 reads FQNEAQ (reference sequence). There are 14 residues in the CDR3. For the CDR3, the DNA is TGTGCCAGCAGCTTAGGTGGGAGGGAGAACAGCAGGGATTTT. It is translated as CASSLGGRENSRDF.

This clone has only one observation. The rearrangement links TRBV19 to TRBJ1-5; tentative D call: TRBD1 (5 bases). Trimming took 8 bases from V and 2 from J, leaving 16 bases between them. The CDR3 contains 15 residues. Germline CDR1 LNHDA, CDR2 SQIVND (reference sequence). The CDR3 nucleotides read TGTGCCAGTCTGATCCAGGGTGGAGGCAATCAGCCCCAGCATTTT. It specifies CASLIQGGGNQPQHF.

This clone was observed a handful of times. This specimen includes other DNA sequences encoding the same CDR3. V is TRBV2 and J is TRBJ1-1, with TRBD1 matching over 9 bases. Trimming removed 8 bases from V and 1 base from J; junction bases left unmatched: 2. CDR1 SNHLY and CDR2 FYNNEI come from the germline V gene. The CDR3 covers 13 residues. The chain's CDR3 is CASRGQGNTEAFF. The CDR3 DNA reads TGTGCCAGCCGGGGACAGGGGAACACTGAAGCTTTCTTT.

V and J are TRBV1 and TRBJ2-7; TRBD1, as called in the table, went unchecked against the DNA. TRBV1 is shown as a pseudogene. This CDR3 is 13 amino acids long. As DNA, the CDR3 is TGCACCAGCAGCCTCCGCGTCAGGATCGAGCAGTACTTC. It encodes CTSSLRVRIEQYF.

The chain employs TRBV7-8 and TRBJ2-3, with TRBD1 identical over 9 bases. The junction had 6 bases not matched to a gene; V was cut back by 5 bases and J by 9 bases. The germline gives CDR1 SGHVS, CDR2 FQNEAQ. This CDR3 is built from 13 residues. In DNA form, the CDR3 reads TGTGCCAGCAGCACCATCGGACAGGGGACGCAGTATTTT. It translates to CASSTIGQGTQYF.

The gene calls are TRBV5-6 and TRBJ2-5; 13 nucleotides match TRBD2. Germline V gene sequence: CDR1 SGHDT, CDR2 YYEEEE. V lost 5 bases to trimming and J lost 1 base; unmatched junction nucleotides: 2. The CDR3 contains 15 residues. The CDR3 protein is CASSGLAGAQETQYF. DNA of the CDR3: TGTGCCAGCAGTGGACTAGCGGGGGCCCAAGAGACCCAGTACTTC.

The rearrangement joins TRBV5-1 to TRBJ1-5; the match to TRBD1 covers 11 bases. The junction had 4 bases not matched to a gene; V was cut back by 0 bases and J by 11 bases. Germline V CDR1 and CDR2: SGHRS, YFSETQ. The CDR3 has 14 residues. The CDR3 protein is CASSLGTGGNSQHF. CDR3 DNA sequence: TGCGCCAGCAGCTTGGGGACAGGGGGCAATTCCCAGCATTTT.

J is TRBJ1-4 and V is TRBV19, with TRBD1 matching over 7 bases. This CDR3 contains 13 residues. V was clipped by 4 bases and J by 6 bases; unmatched bases: 2. Germline V CDR1 and CDR2: LNHDA, SQIVND (reference sequence). This CDR3 reads CASSKGADEKLFF. The CDR3 DNA reads as TGTGCCAGTAGTAAGGGGGCCGATGAAAAACTGTTTTTT. Full variable domain (rest looked up from reference TRBV19 and TRBJ1-4): DGGITQSPKYLFRKEGQNVTLSCEQNLNHDAMYWYRQDPGQGLRLIYYSQIVNDFQKGDIAEGYSVSREKKESFPLTVTSAQKNPTAFYLCASSKGADEKLFFGSGTQLSVL.

The chain joins TRBV7-6 to TRBJ2-3; possible D gene TRBD1, 6 bases. From germline, CDR1 is SGHVS and CDR2 FNYEAQ. This CDR3 has 15 amino acids. The germline V and J ends were trimmed by 2 bases and 2 bases, with 11 bases remaining between them. This CDR3 is CASSLPGTNTDTQYF. The DNA for the CDR3 is TGTGCCAGCAGCTTACCCGGGACAAACACAGATACGCAGTATTTT.

The chain joins TRBV28 to TRBJ1-1, with TRBD1 matching over 7 bases. The CDR3 has 12 amino acids. With V trimmed by 6 bases and J by 7 bases, 5 bases remained unmatched. Looked up from germline, CDR1 is MDHEN and CDR2 is SYDVKM. The CDR3 region is CASRRDSLEAFF. In nucleotides, the CDR3 is TGTGCCAGCAGACGGGACAGTCTTGAAGCTTTCTTT.

The V gene is TRBV19, the J gene TRBJ1-5, with a possible D match to TRBD1 (6 bases). Germline V gene sequence: CDR1 LNHDA, CDR2 SQIVND (reference sequence). Trimming shortened V by 6 bases and J by 6 bases, and 18 bases separated the two germline ends. The CDR3 sequence is 15 residues long. The CDR3, as DNA: TGTGCCAGTAGCGCTTTCGTTAGGGGGAGTCAGCCCCAGCATTTT. It yields the protein CASSAFVRGSQPQHF.

This clone was counted a few times. CDR3 region: CASSLQGVRDNQPQHF. The CDR3 DNA follows: TGTGCCAGCAGTTTACAGGGCGTAAGAGACAATCAGCCCCAGCATTTT. The V and J genes are TRBV28 and TRBJ1-5, with a tentative D call TRBD1 (5 bases). Trimming took 2 bases from V and 3 from J, leaving 14 bases between them. Per the germline V gene, CDR1 is MDHEN and CDR2 is SYDVKM. The CDR3 contains 16 residues. Full variable domain (outside the CDR3, taken from reference TRBV28 and TRBJ1-5): DVKVTQSSRYLVKRTGEKVFLECVQDMDHENMFWYRQDPGLGLRLIYFSYDVKMKEKGDIPEGYSVSREKKERFSLILESASTNQTSMYLCASSLQGVRDNQPQHFGDGTRLSIL.

V and J are TRBV5-4 and TRBJ1-2, with a possible D match to TRBD1 (5 bases). This CDR3 spans 14 amino acids. V shed 1 base and J shed 7 bases, with 14 bases lying between them. In germline, CDR1 is SGHNT, CDR2 YYREEE (reference sequence). The CDR3 region is CASSLNPGRGGYTF. The DNA for the CDR3 is TGTGCCAGCAGCTTGAATCCGGGTAGGGGTGGCTACACCTTC.

The rearrangement joins TRBV19 to TRBJ1-1; 8 nucleotides line up with TRBD1. V shed 9 bases and J 5 bases; nucleotides not matched to a gene: 11. The V gene's germline CDR1 is LNHDA and CDR2 SQIVND (reference sequence). CDR3 length: 14 residues. The chain's CDR3 is CARDRGCFWTEAFF. Here the CDR3 DNA reads TGTGCCAGAGACAGGGGATGTTTTTGGACTGAAGCTTTCTTT.

The chain combines TRBV9 with TRBJ2-3; D is possibly TRBD1 (5 bases). Germline V gene lookup returns CDR1 SGDLS and CDR2 YYNGEE. The V and J ends lost 0 bases and 0 bases respectively, with 11 bases between them. The CDR3 loop spans 16 amino acids. The CDR3 DNA follows: TGTGCCAGCAGCGTAGGTCGATCAGGGAGCACAGATACGCAGTATTTT. Protein: CASSVGRSGSTDTQYF.

The V gene is TRBV5-4, the J gene TRBJ1-1; 7 bases match TRBD1. Trimming removed 0 bases from V and 4 bases from J; junction bases left unmatched: 3. This CDR3 has 14 amino acids. Looked up from germline, CDR1 is SGHNT and CDR2 is YYREEE (reference sequence). This chain's CDR3 is CASSLGGQITEAFF. The CDR3 coding sequence is TGTGCCAGCAGCTTGGGGGGACAGATCACTGAAGCTTTCTTT.

The chain joins TRBV19 to TRBJ1-1; D is uncertain. Germline lookup yields CDR1 LNHDA and CDR2 SQIVND (reference sequence). The CDR3 has 13 residues. The V end was cut by 7 bases, the J end by 10 bases, with 19 bases between. The CDR3 DNA sequence: TGTGCCAGTACCATAGATCGAGGGCGTGGAGCTTTCTTT. Translated: CASTIDRGRGAFF.

The rearrangement joins TRBV15 to TRBJ1-1, with D possibly being TRBD1 (5 bases). The CDR3 extends over 13 amino acids. V was cut by 3 bases and J by 10 bases, with 15 bases left in between. Germline V gene lookup returns CDR1 LNHNV and CDR2 YYDKDF (reference sequence). The CDR3 loop is CATSSPLGGGAFF. The CDR3 nucleotides are TGTGCCACCAGCAGTCCCCTTGGGGGGGGAGCTTTCTTT.

This clone was seen once. The chain uses TRBV2 and TRBJ1-2, with TRBD1 matching over 9 bases. Looked up from germline, CDR1 is SNHLY and CDR2 is FYNNEI. The CDR3 sequence is 14 residues long. Trimming at V came to 8 bases and at J to 3 bases, leaving 7 bases not matched to a gene. The CDR3 nucleotides read TGTGCCAGCTTGCGGGACAGGGAGGACTATGGCTACACCTTC. Protein product: CASLRDREDYGYTF.

This clone was seen only a few times. V and J are TRBV7-3 and TRBJ2-2; tentatively, D is TRBD2 (5 bases). The length of the CDR3 is 12 residues. Trimming took off 7 bases at V and 6 bases at J, with 9 bases between the two ends. Looked up from germline, CDR1 is SGHTA and CDR2 is FQGTGA. In nucleotides, the CDR3 is TGTGCCAGCACCTCCGGGGCCGGGGAGCTGTTTTTT. It encodes CASTSGAGELFF.

The chain recombines TRBV6-2 or TRBV6-3 with TRBJ2-1, with 9 bases lining up with TRBD1. V lost 2 bases to trimming and J lost 6 bases; unmatched junction nucleotides: 5. Germline-derived CDR1 and CDR2 are MNHEY and SVGEGT. This CDR3 has 15 amino acids. This CDR3 is CASSYVSTGGNEQFF. The CDR3 DNA reads as TGTGCCAGCAGTTACGTATCGACAGGGGGCAATGAGCAGTTCTTC.

The gene calls are TRBV5-4 and TRBJ2-1; 10 nucleotides line up with TRBD2. V was pared by 5 bases and J by 4 bases, with 6 bases of the junction left unmatched. CDR3 length: 15 residues. CDR1 SGHNT and CDR2 YYREEE come from the germline V gene (reference sequence). The CDR3, as DNA: TGTGCCAGCAGGGCCGGGACTAGCGAGTACAATGAGCAGTTCTTC. Encoded protein: CASRAGTSEYNEQFF.

This clone was picked up one time. V and J are TRBV6-4 and TRBJ2-3; no firm D call. Looked up from germline, CDR1 is MRHNA and CDR2 is SNTAGT. V lost 5 bases and J 1 base, leaving 10 bases between the germline ends. The CDR3 loop spans 14 amino acids. The CDR3 DNA follows: TGTGCCAGCAGTCCCGGGTCGGGCACAGATACGCAGTATTTT. Amino acid sequence: CASSPGSGTDTQYF.

V and J are TRBV5-8 and TRBJ1-4; D perhaps matches TRBD1 (5 bases). From germline, CDR1 is SGHTS and CDR2 YDEGEE. V was trimmed by 3 bases and J by 1 base, leaving 13 bases between them. This CDR3 is 16 amino acids long. CDR3 in amino acids: CASSSDGAVTNEKLFF. As DNA, the CDR3 is TGTGCCAGCAGCTCGGATGGGGCTGTAACTAATGAAAAACTGTTTTTT. Together with reference TRBV5-8 and TRBJ1-4, the CDR3 gives the full variable domain: EAGVTQSPTHLIKTRGQQATLRCSPISGHTSVYWYQQALGLGLQFLLWYDEGEERNRGNFPPRFSGRQFPNYSSELNVNALELEDSALYLCASSSDGAVTNEKLFFGSGTQLSVL.

The chain combines TRBV5-1 with TRBJ1-3; D is unresolved. CDR3 length: 16 amino acids. V was cut by 0 bases and J by 0 bases, with 10 bases left in between. In germline, CDR1 is SGHRS, CDR2 YFSETQ. CDR3 region: CASSLAGWSSGNTIYF. As DNA, the CDR3 is TGCGCCAGCAGCTTGGCGGGGTGGAGCTCTGGAAACACCATATATTTT.